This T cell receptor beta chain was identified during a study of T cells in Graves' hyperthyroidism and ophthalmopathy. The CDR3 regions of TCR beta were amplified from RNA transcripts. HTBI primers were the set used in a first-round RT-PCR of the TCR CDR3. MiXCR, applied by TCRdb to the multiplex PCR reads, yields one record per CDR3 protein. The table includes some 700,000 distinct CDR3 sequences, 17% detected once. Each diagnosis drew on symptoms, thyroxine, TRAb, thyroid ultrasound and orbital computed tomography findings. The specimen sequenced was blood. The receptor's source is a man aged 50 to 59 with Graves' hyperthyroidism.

The CDR3 DNA follows: TGTGCCAGCAGCGTAGCTTTTAATCCAGCGGAGGGGGAGCTGTTTTTT. Translating it yields CASSVAFNPAEGELFF. This chain joins TRBV9 and TRBJ2-2; tentatively, D is TRBD2 (5 bases). V dropped 0 bases and J dropped 8 bases, with 17 bases sitting between them. CDR3 length: 16 amino acids. The germline V gene encodes CDR1 SGDLS and CDR2 YYNGEE. The whole variable domain, remainder taken from reference TRBV9 and TRBJ2-2, is DSGVTQTPKHLITATGQRVTLRCSPRSGDLSVYWYQQSLDQGLQFLIQYYNGEERAKGNILERFSAQQFPDLHSELNLSSLELGDSALYFCASSVAFNPAEGELFFGEGSRLTVL.